The rows below give T cell receptor beta chains drawn from one sample of a study of T cell responses to AZD1222 COVID-19 vaccine. Only in-frame clones appear in the TCRdb table, and some are missing; sequencing was by immunoSEQ multiplex PCR. Of about 110,000 clones listed, 90% are singletons. The specimen was peripheral blood, collected 28 days after the second AZD1222 dose. All receptors come from an adult who received the AZD1222 COVID-19 vaccine. CDR3s include the opening cysteine and the closing phenylalanine or tryptophan. D genes are given only for firm matches. Not all rows give a size; the values are once, few, many and, for expanded clones, a class.

J,D,V,size,DNA,CDR3
TRBJ2-5,NA,TRBV6-2/TRBV6-3,NA,TGTGCCAGCAGTGGTTGGGAGACCCAGTACTTC,CASSGWETQYF
TRBJ2-3,NA,TRBV7-8,NA,TGTGCCAGCAGCTTAGGGGGACGCACAGATACGCAGTATTTT,CASSLGGRTDTQYF
TRBJ2-7,TRBD2,TRBV7-8,NA,TGTGCCAGCAGCTCGGGACTAGCGGGGCCCTACGAGCAGTACTTC,CASSSGLAGPYEQYF
TRBJ1-4,NA,TRBV25-1,NA,TGTGCCAGCAGTGTGTCTCAATCGAACGGAAAACTGTTTTTT,CASSVSQSNGKLFF
TRBJ1-5,NA,TRBV13,NA,TGTGCCAGCAGCTTAAGGGGCAATCAGCCCCAGCATTTT,CASSLRGNQPQHF
TRBJ2-7,NA,TRBV5-1,few,TGCGCCAGCAGCTTGAACCGCTACGAGCAGTACTTC,CASSLNRYEQYF
TRBJ1-2,TRBD1,TRBV6-6,once,TGTGCCGGAACAGGGGGGCCTAACTATGGCTACACCTTC,CAGTGGPNYGYTF
TRBJ2-7,NA,TRBV29-1,NA,TGCAGCGTTGACACCCTCAACTTGGGGGAGCAGTACTTC,CSVDTLNLGEQYF
TRBJ2-5,NA,TRBV11-2,NA,TGTGCCAGCAGCCCGTGGGGGCGAGAGACCCAGTACTTC,CASSPWGRETQYF
TRBJ1-1,NA,TRBV12-3/TRBV12-4,NA,TGTGCCAGCAGTACCCAGGGGAACACTGAAGCTTTCTTT,CASSTQGNTEAFF
TRBJ1-4,NA,TRBV6-6,NA,TGTGCCAGCACGACCGGGATATATGAAAAACTGTTTTTT,CASTTGIYEKLFF
TRBJ1-5,NA,TRBV6-5,NA,TGTGCCAGCACCAGAGGGGCCGTCAATCAGCCCCAGCATTTT,CASTRGAVNQPQHF
TRBJ2-3,NA,TRBV7-9,NA,TGTGCCAGCAACCCGCCCGGGGGGCGCACAGATACGCAGTATTTT,CASNPPGGRTDTQYF
TRBJ1-5,NA,TRBV19,NA,TGTGCCAGTAGTATACGAGACGGGTTGGGCAATCAGCCCCAGCATTTT,CASSIRDGLGNQPQHF
TRBJ1-6,NA,TRBV25-1,NA,TGTGCCAGCAGTGGAGAGGGGGTAGGATCACCCCTCCACTTT,CASSGEGVGSPLHF
TRBJ2-2,TRBD2,TRBV24-1,NA,TGTGCCACCAGTGTCGGGGGGGGCCCCACCGGGGAGCTGTTTTTT,CATSVGGGPTGELFF
TRBJ2-7,NA,TRBV7-2,NA,TGTGCCAGCAGCTCCTTCACGTCCTACGAGCAGTACTTC,CASSSFTSYEQYF
TRBJ1-6,NA,TRBV18,NA,TGTGCCAGCTCACCTGACAGCTCCTATAATTCACCCCTCCACTTT,CASSPDSSYNSPLHF
TRBJ1-4,NA,TRBV28,NA,TGTGCCAGCAGTAACGGGGGGCCTAATGAAAAACTGTTTTTT,CASSNGGPNEKLFF
TRBJ1-2,NA,TRBV29-1,NA,TGCAGCGTTGAAGTTCTGGTAGGGCCTGGCTACACCTTC,CSVEVLVGPGYTF
TRBJ1-2,TRBD1,TRBV5-6,NA,TGTGCCAGCAGCTCAGAAGGGACAGGGACTGGCTACACCTTC,CASSSEGTGTGYTF
TRBJ1-5,NA,TRBV7-3,NA,TGTGCCAGCAGCCAGACCGTTGAGGGGCCCCAGCATTTT,CASSQTVEGPQHF
TRBJ1-2,NA,TRBV6-5,NA,TGTGCCAGCAGTTACCCGGGGGACGGCTACACCTTC,CASSYPGDGYTF
TRBJ2-2,NA,TRBV20-1,NA,TGCAGTGCTAGTGGGCAGTCGACGAACACCGGGGAGCTGTTTTTT,CSASGQSTNTGELFF
TRBJ1-2,NA,TRBV18,NA,TGTGCCAGCTCACCTACCCAGGCTAACTATGGCTACACCTTC,CASSPTQANYGYTF
TRBJ2-7,TRBD1,TRBV11-2,NA,TGTGCCAGCAGGCAATCGGGACAGGGAAACGAGCAGTACTTC,CASRQSGQGNEQYF
TRBJ2-7,NA,TRBV4-1,NA,TGCGCCAGCAGCCAGCAAGACTTTTACGAGCAGTACTTC,CASSQQDFYEQYF
TRBJ1-1,TRBD1,TRBV30,NA,TGTGCCTGGAGTGGACAGGGAAACACTGAAGCTTTCTTT,CAWSGQGNTEAFF
TRBJ2-7,TRBD1,TRBV3-1/TRBV3-2,NA,TGTGCCAGCAGCCAAGAGGACAGGATCTCCTACGAGCAGTACTTC,CASSQEDRISYEQYF
TRBJ2-7,NA,TRBV27,NA,TGTGCCACCAAGTACAGGGGGGGGTACGAGCAGTACTTC,CATKYRGGYEQYF
TRBJ2-3,TRBD1,TRBV5-1,NA,TGCGCCAGCAGCGCGGAGGGACAGGGATTCACAGATACGCAGTATTTT,CASSAEGQGFTDTQYF
TRBJ1-5,NA,TRBV18,NA,TGTGCCAGCTCACCAGGTTCGACGTATAACCAGCCCCAGCATTTT,CASSPGSTYNQPQHF